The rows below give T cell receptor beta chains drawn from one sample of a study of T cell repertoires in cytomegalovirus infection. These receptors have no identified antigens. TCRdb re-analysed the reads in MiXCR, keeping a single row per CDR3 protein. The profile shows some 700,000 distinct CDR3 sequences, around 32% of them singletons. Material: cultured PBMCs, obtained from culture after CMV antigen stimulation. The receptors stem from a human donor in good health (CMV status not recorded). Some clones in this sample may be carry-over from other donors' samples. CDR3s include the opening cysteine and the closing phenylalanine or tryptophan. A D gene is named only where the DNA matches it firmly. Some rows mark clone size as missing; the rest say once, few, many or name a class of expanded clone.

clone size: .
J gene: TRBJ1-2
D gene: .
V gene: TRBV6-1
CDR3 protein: CASSEGGTVLYGYTF
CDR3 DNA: TGTGCCAGCAGTGAAGGAGGGACCGTACTCTATGGCTACACCTTC

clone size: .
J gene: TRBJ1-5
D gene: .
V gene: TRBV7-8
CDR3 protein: CASSFRLIRGGSYQPQHF
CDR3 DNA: TGTGCCAGCAGCTTCCGACTCATTCGCGGAGGCTCTTATCAGCCCCAGCATTTT

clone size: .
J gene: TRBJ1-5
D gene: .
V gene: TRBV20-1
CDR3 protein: CSSARGDQPQHF
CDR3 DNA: TGCAGTTCCGCGCGGGGGGATCAGCCCCAGCATTTT

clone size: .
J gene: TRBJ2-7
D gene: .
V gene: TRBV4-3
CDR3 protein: CASSQDFGGTASYEQYF
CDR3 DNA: TGCGCCAGCAGCCAAGATTTCGGAGGGACAGCATCCTACGAGCAGTACTTC

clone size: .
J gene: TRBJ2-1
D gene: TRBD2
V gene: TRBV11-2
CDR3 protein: CASSFQASGRSYNEQFF
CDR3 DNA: TGTGCCAGCAGCTTTCAGGCTAGCGGAAGATCATACAATGAGCAGTTCTTC

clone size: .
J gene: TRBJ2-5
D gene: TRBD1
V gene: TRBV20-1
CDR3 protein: CSARGSLDRAPETQYF
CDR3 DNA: TGCAGTGCTAGAGGGTCCCTCGACAGGGCTCCAGAGACCCAGTACTTC

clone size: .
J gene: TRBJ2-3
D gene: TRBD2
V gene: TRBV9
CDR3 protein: CASSVEDGGRAGDTQYF
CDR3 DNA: TGTGCCAGCAGCGTGGAGGACGGTGGGAGGGCCGGAGATACGCAGTATTTT

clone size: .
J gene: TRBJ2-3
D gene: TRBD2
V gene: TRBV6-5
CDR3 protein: CASIRVAGGPDTQYF
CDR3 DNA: TGTGCCAGCATTAGGGTAGCGGGAGGCCCGGATACGCAGTATTTT

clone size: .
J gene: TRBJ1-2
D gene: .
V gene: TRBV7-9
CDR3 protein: CASTEPGTGYGYTF
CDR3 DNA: TGTGCCAGCACCGAGCCAGGGACTGGCTATGGCTACACCTTC

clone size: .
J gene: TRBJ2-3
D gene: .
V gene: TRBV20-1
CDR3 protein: CSVHSSTDTQYF
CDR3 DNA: TGCAGTGTACATTCGAGCACAGATACGCAGTATTTT

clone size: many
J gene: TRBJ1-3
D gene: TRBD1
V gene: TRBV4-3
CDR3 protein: CASSQDWTGSTGNTIYF
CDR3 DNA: TGCGCCAGCAGCCAAGACTGGACAGGGTCGACAGGAAACACCATATATTTT

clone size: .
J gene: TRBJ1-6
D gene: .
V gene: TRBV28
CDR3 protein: CASSLGGGTNSPLHF
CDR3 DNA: TGTGCCAGCAGTTTAGGTGGGGGTACGAATTCACCCCTCCACTTT

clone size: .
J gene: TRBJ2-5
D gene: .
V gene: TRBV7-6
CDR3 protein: CASSENRDKQETQYF
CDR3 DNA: TGTGCCAGCAGCGAAAACCGGGACAAGCAAGAGACCCAGTACTTC

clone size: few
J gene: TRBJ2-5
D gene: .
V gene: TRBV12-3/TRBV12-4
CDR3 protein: CASSVRGSVGETQYF
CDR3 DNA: TGTGCCAGCAGTGTCAGGGGTAGTGTCGGGGAGACCCAGTACTTC

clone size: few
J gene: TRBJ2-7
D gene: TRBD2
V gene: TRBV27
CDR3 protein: CASSLRGGAPVEQYF
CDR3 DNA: TGTGCCAGCAGTTTACGCGGGGGGGCCCCCGTCGAGCAGTACTTC

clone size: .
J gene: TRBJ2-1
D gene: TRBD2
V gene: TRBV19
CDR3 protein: CASSPGTSGLRAFF
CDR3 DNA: TGTGCCAGTAGTCCTGGGACTAGCGGGCTGCGCGCGTTCTTC

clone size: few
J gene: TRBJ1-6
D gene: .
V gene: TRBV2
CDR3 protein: CASKRGARGSPLHF
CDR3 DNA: TGTGCCAGCAAGAGGGGGGCGCGGGGTTCACCCCTCCACTTT

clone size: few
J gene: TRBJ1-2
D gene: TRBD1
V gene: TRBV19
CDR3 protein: CASSPGQGIGGYTF
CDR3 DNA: TGTGCCAGTAGTCCGGGACAGGGGATCGGTGGCTACACCTTC

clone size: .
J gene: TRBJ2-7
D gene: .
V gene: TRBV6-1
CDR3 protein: CASRDGIYEQYF
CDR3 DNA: TGTGCCAGCAGGGACGGAATCTACGAGCAGTACTTC

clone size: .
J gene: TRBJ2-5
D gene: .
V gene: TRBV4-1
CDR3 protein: CASSQRGLSQETQYF
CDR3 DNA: TGCGCCAGCAGCCAGCGGGGGCTTTCCCAAGAGACCCAGTACTTC

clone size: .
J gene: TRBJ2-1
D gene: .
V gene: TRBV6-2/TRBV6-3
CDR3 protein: CASRREGFDEQFF
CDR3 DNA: TGTGCCAGCAGACGGGAAGGGTTTGATGAGCAGTTCTTC

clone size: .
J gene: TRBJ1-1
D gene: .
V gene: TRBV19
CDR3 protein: CASSIGPAWGASEAFF
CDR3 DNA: TGTGCCAGTAGTATAGGCCCTGCTTGGGGGGCTTCTGAAGCTTTCTTT

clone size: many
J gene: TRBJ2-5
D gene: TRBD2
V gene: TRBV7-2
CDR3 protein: CATGTSGRADETQYF
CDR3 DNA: TGTGCCACCGGGACTAGCGGGAGGGCCGATGAGACCCAGTACTTC

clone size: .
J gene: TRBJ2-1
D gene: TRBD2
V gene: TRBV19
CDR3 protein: CASSIVGGSSYNEQFF
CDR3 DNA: TGTGCCAGTAGTATCGTGGGCGGGAGCTCCTACAATGAGCAGTTCTTC

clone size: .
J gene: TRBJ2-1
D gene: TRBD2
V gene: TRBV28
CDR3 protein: CASSYTSGGYNEQFF
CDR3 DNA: TGTGCCAGCAGCTATACTAGCGGGGGCTACAATGAGCAGTTCTTC

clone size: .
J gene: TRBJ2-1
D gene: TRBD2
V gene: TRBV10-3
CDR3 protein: CAICCGGQGEQFF
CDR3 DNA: TGTGCCATCTGTTGCGGGGGGCAAGGTGAGCAGTTCTTC

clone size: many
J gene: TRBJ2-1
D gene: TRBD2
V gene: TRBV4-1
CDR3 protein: CASSHHGTSGDEQFF
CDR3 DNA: TGCGCCAGCAGCCACCACGGGACTAGCGGGGATGAGCAGTTCTTC

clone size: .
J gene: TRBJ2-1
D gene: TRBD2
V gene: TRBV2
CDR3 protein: CATRSGLAGASSYNEQFF
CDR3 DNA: TGTGCCACCCGCTCGGGACTAGCGGGGGCCTCCTCCTACAATGAGCAGTTCTTC

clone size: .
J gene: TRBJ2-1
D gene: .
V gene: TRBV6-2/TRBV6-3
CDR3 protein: CASRDYGLKFF
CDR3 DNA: TGTGCCAGCAGAGACTACGGCCTCAAGTTCTTC

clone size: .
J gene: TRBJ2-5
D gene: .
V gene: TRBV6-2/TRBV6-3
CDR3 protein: CASSYNRIETQYF
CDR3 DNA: TGTGCCAGCAGTTACAACAGGATTGAGACCCAGTACTTC

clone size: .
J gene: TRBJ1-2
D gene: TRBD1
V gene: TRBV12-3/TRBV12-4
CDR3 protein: CASSLVGQGDKYGYTF
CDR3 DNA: TGTGCCAGCAGTTTGGTCGGACAGGGGGATAAGTATGGCTACACCTTC

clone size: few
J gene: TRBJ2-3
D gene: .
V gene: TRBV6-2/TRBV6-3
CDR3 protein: CASSYTRDDTQYF
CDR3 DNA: TGTGCCAGCAGCTACACCAGGGACGATACGCAGTATTTT

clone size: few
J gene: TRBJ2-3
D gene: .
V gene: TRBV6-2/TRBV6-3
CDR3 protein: CASSYGFGGFRSTDTQYF
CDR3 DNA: TGTGCCAGCAGTTACGGGTTTGGCGGATTTCGGAGCACAGATACGCAGTATTTT

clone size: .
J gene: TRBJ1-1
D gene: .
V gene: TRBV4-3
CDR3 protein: CASSQDWTVMNTEAFF
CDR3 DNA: TGCGCCAGCAGCCAAGATTGGACAGTCATGAACACTGAAGCTTTCTTT

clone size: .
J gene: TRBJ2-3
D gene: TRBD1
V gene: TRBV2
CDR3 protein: CASRYTTGGAADTQYF
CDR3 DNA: TGTGCCAGCAGGTACACGACAGGGGGCGCGGCAGATACGCAGTATTTT

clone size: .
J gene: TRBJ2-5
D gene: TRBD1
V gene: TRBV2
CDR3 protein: CASSKGTGVQETQYF
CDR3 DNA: TGTGCCAGCAGTAAAGGGACAGGGGTGCAAGAGACCCAGTACTTC

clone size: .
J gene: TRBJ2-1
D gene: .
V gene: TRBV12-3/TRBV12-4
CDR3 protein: CASTTDYQYSNEQFF
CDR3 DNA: TGTGCCAGCACCACCGACTACCAGTATAGCAATGAGCAGTTCTTC